The 13 T cell receptor beta chains given below trace back to one sample, sequenced in a study of blood T cell repertoires in COVID-19. Clones were sequenced by immunoSEQ multiplex PCR, and TCRdb holds only the in-frame ones, with some missing. Of some 57,000 clones listed, 85% to 90% are singletons. The source material was peripheral blood. These receptors were taken from an older man with acute or convalescent COVID-19.

The chain combines TRBV5-1 with TRBJ1-2, with a tentative D call TRBD1 (6 bases). This CDR3 is 12 amino acids long. CDR1 is SGHRS, CDR2 YFSETQ, per germline. The germline V and J ends were trimmed by 3 bases and 10 bases, with 13 bases remaining between them. The CDR3 loop is CASSSQQGPYTF. The CDR3 nucleotides are TGCGCCAGCAGCTCACAACAGGGTCCCTACACCTTC.

This chain uses TRBV6-4 with TRBJ2-2, with 8 positions matching TRBD1. The germline CDR1 and CDR2 sequences are MRHNA and SNTAGT. V shed 8 bases, J shed 4 bases, and the junction held 6 bases outside the gene matches. CDR3 length: 14 residues. The CDR3, as DNA: TGTGCCAGCTCACGGACAGGGACCACCGGGGAGCTGTTTTTT. Translating it yields CASSRTGTTGELFF.

V gene TRBV19 combines with J gene TRBJ2-3; 8 bases agree with TRBD2. Trimming took 3 bases from V and 1 from J; bases not matched to a gene: 3. Germline V gives CDR1 LNHDA, CDR2 SQIVND (reference sequence). The CDR3 consists of 15 residues. This chain's CDR3 is CASSIGRGGTDTQYF. The CDR3 coding sequence is TGTGCCAGTAGTATTGGGCGGGGGGGCACAGATACGCAGTATTTT.

The chain combines TRBV7-6 with TRBJ2-5; TRBD1 agrees at 7 bases. Trimming took 1 base from V and 4 from J; bases not matched to a gene: 6. The CDR3 extends over 15 amino acids. The germline V gene has CDR1 SGHVS and CDR2 FNYEAQ. The CDR3: CASSLGEGGAETQYF. Written as DNA, the CDR3 is TGTGCCAGCAGCTTAGGAGAAGGGGGCGCAGAGACCCAGTACTTC. Based on the CDR3 plus reference TRBV7-6 and TRBJ2-5, the full variable domain is GAGVSQSPRYKVTKRGQDVALRCDPISGHVSLYWYRQALGQGPEFLTYFNYEAQQDKSGLPNDRFSAERPEGSISTLTIQRTEQRDSAMYRCASSLGEGGAETQYFGPGTRLLVL.

The CDR3 region has the DNA TGTGCCAGCAGTGGAAACCCCCGGCCCCCTCCGGGCGAGCAGTACTTC. This sequence encodes CASSGNPRPPPGEQYF. The rearrangement uses TRBV11-3 and TRBJ2-7; D ambiguous. Germline V gene data show CDR1 as SGHNT and CDR2 as YENEEA. Trimming stripped 6 bases from V and 6 bases from J, with 24 bases between. This CDR3 comprises 16 residues.

The chain carries TRBV6-1 and TRBJ1-1; 10 bases agree with TRBD1. CDR3 length: 15 residues. The V segment lost 1 base and the J segment 7 bases; nucleotides outside the gene matches: 6. Germline CDR1 MNHNS, CDR2 SASEGT. In nucleotides, the CDR3 is TGTGCCAGCAGTGAAGAGACAGGGGGCAGTGGTGAAGCTTTCTTT. As protein: CASSEETGGSGEAFF.

V usage is TRBV5-1 and J usage is TRBJ2-7; 10 bases map to TRBD2. CDR1 is SGHRS, CDR2 YFSETQ, per germline. V lost 0 bases and J lost 6; bases outside the gene matches: 6. The CDR3 runs to 15 residues. The DNA of the CDR3 is TGCGCCAGCAGCTTGGAAGCTAGCGGGAGATTCGAGCAGTACTTC. Protein: CASSLEASGRFEQYF. The full variable domain, its missing parts supplied by reference TRBV5-1 and TRBJ2-7, is KAGVTQTPRYLIKTRGQQVTLSCSPISGHRSVSWYQQTPGQGLQFLFEYFSETQRNKGNFPGRFSGRQFSNSRSEMNVSTLELGDSALYLCASSLEASGRFEQYFGPGTRLTVT.

This clone was detected once. CDR3 residues: CASSTGDYGYTF. For the CDR3, the DNA is TGTGCCAGTAGTACAGGGGACTATGGCTACACCTTC. This chain joins TRBV19 and TRBJ1-2, with a tentative D call TRBD1 (6 bases). CDR1 LNHDA and CDR2 SQIVND come from the germline V gene (reference sequence). With 4 bases removed from V and 3 bases from J, the gap between germline ends came to 6 bases. CDR3 size: 12 residues.

This chain uses TRBV10-3 with TRBJ1-1; D not resolved. Germline V gene sequence: CDR1 ENHRY, CDR2 SYGVKD. CDR3 length: 14 residues. The V gene lost 0 bases and the J gene lost 3 bases, with 8 bases spanning the gap. CDR3 sequence: CAISESSVDTEAFF. The DNA for the CDR3 is TGTGCCATCAGTGAGTCTTCGGTGGACACTGAAGCTTTCTTT.

The chain has TRBV6-6 and TRBJ2-7, with D possibly TRBD1 on 7 matching bases. The V end lost 2 bases, the J end lost 5 bases, and 16 bases lay between the germline ends. Germline assignment: CDR1 MNHNY and CDR2 SVGAGI (reference sequence). This CDR3 has 15 amino acids. CDR3 sequence: CASSYGGTELNEQYF. The CDR3 nucleotides read TGTGCCAGCAGTTACGGGGGGACAGAGCTCAACGAGCAGTACTTC.

This clone was observed a single time. The J gene is TRBJ2-7, the V gene TRBV18; TRBD1 might be the D (6 bases). The CDR3 totals 15 residues. V lost 3 bases, J lost 2 bases, and 14 bases lay in between. From germline, CDR1 is KGHSH and CDR2 LQKENI. As DNA, the CDR3 is TGTGCCAGCTCACCCCAAGGGGGAGCAGCCTACGAGCAGTACTTC. Translation gives CASSPQGGAAYEQYF.

In this sample, this clone turned up once. The chain joins TRBV18 to TRBJ1-1; 9 bases are shared with TRBD1. Germline V gives CDR1 KGHSH, CDR2 LQKENI. The CDR3 totals 17 residues. V lost 4 bases and J lost 0; bases outside the gene matches: 9. In DNA, the CDR3 is TGTGCCAGCTCACTTTACAGGGGGCGCGGGTTGAACACTGAAGCTTTCTTT. Residues: CASSLYRGRGLNTEAFF. The full variable domain, its missing parts supplied by reference TRBV18 and TRBJ1-1, is NAGVMQNPRHLVRRRGQEARLRCSPMKGHSHVYWYRQLPEEGLKFMVYLQKENIIDESGMPKERFSAEFPKEGPSILRIQQVVRGDSAAYFCASSLYRGRGLNTEAFFGQGTRLTVV.

This clone was seen once. The chain has TRBV18 and TRBJ2-1, with 13 bases matching TRBD2. The J segment lost 10 bases and the V segment lost 4 bases, leaving 7 bases of the junction unmatched. CDR1 is KGHSH and CDR2 is LQKENI in the germline V gene. This CDR3 has 15 amino acids. The CDR3, as DNA: TGTGCCAGCTCACGTGGACTAGCGGGAGTTGAAGAGCAGTTCTTC. This translates into CASSRGLAGVEEQFF.